Below, one T cell receptor (beta chain) is given with its context. The sample belongs to a study of blood T cells in healthy people across ages. CDR1 and CDR2 from the germline V gene are SGHRS and YFSETQ. The CDR3 length is 16 residues. Unmatched junction bases numbered 4, after V lost 0 bases and J lost 2 bases. Using a J-beta primer mix together with a sample-barcoded 5' primer, a second PCR was run for roughly 6 to 11 cycles. TCRdb reprocessed the 5' RACE reads with MiXCR, giving one entry per CDR3 protein. Among some 640,000 distinct CDR3 sequences listed, around half were seen once. The genes are TRBV5-1 and TRBJ2-7; 11 bases agree with TRBD2. The origin of this receptor is an older woman in good health. Sequenced sample: blood. The CDR3 sequence: CASSLAETSGAYEQYF. The CDR3 DNA reads TGCGCCAGCAGCTTGGCAGAGACTAGCGGGGCCTACGAGCAGTACTTC.